The 9 T cell receptor beta chains given below trace back to one sample, sequenced in a study of T cells after yellow fever vaccination. TCRdb called the 5' RACE reads again in MiXCR, with one record for every CDR3 protein. The table lists roughly 110,000 distinct CDR3 sequences, under 9% of them singletons, with around 25% in the top ten. Here the sequenced sample was CD8+ T cells sorted from PBMCs, taken 45 days after the yellow fever booster vaccination. All receptors derive from a young man who received the YFV17D yellow fever vaccine.

This clonotype has more than one count but fewer than ten. This sequence joins TRBV14 and TRBJ2-5; 14 bases agree with TRBD2. Germline values: CDR1 SGHDN, CDR2 FVKESK. The CDR3 spans 17 residues. The junction had 13 bases not matched to a gene; V was cut back by 6 bases and J by 7 bases. CDR3 loop: CASSYEWTSGRMATQYF. In DNA form, the CDR3 reads TGTGCCAGCAGTTACGAGTGGACTAGCGGGAGGATGGCGACCCAGTACTTC.

This clonotype appeared many times. V is TRBV20-1 and J is TRBJ2-7, with 10 bases identical to TRBD2. The CDR3 totals 15 residues. V shed 1 base and J 2 bases; nucleotides not matched to a gene: 5. In germline, CDR1 is DFQATT, CDR2 SNEGSKA (reference sequence). The CDR3 here is CSARARTSGTYEQYF. Here the CDR3 DNA reads TGCAGTGCTAGAGCGAGGACTAGCGGCACCTACGAGCAGTACTTC.

In its sample, this clonotype was seen a few times. V gene TRBV7-2 combines with J gene TRBJ2-1; tentative D call: TRBD1 (6 bases). V was shortened by 1 base and J by 10 bases, with 11 bases between the two germline ends. Germline CDR1 SGHTA, CDR2 FQGNSA. The CDR3 spans 13 residues. The CDR3 DNA reads as TGTGCCAGCAGCTTAGACAGGGCCTTCGAGCAGTTCTTC. Translated, it gives CASSLDRAFEQFF.

This clonotype has a count of ten or more. V and J are TRBV7-8 and TRBJ2-4, with D hard to call. CDR1 and CDR2 from the germline V gene are SGHVS and FQNEAQ. The ends were cut back, 1 base at V and 0 bases at J, with 13 bases in the middle. The CDR3 length is 17 residues. The CDR3 here is CASSLEVLDLAKNIQYF. In DNA form, the CDR3 reads TGTGCCAGCAGCTTAGAGGTCCTAGACTTAGCCAAAAACATTCAGTACTTC.

This clonotype was seen a handful of times. The chain combines TRBV28 with TRBJ2-3, with TRBD2 matching 14 bases. The trim removed 5 bases at V and 6 bases at J, leaving 10 bases unmatched. This CDR3 is built from 17 residues. The germline V gene encodes CDR1 MDHEN and CDR2 SYDVKM. Here the CDR3 reads CASSQPGLAGVSDTQYF. CDR3 coding DNA: TGTGCCAGCAGTCAACCGGGACTAGCGGGAGTGAGTGATACGCAGTATTTT. Full variable domain (missing parts from reference TRBV28 and TRBJ2-3): DVKVTQSSRYLVKRTGEKVFLECVQDMDHENMFWYRQDPGLGLRLIYFSYDVKMKEKGDIPEGYSVSREKKERFSLILESASTNQTSMYLCASSQPGLAGVSDTQYFGPGTRLTVL.

This clonotype was counted at least ten times. The chain has TRBV29-1 and TRBJ2-2, with D unclear. Trimming left V 6 bases short and J 0 bases short, with 17 bases between. The CDR3 has 16 amino acids. Germline V gives CDR1 SQVTM, CDR2 ANQGSEA. The CDR3 sequence: CSVLMASLPNTGELFF. CDR3 DNA sequence: TGCAGCGTACTCATGGCGTCACTTCCGAACACCGGGGAGCTGTTTTTT.

This clonotype was counted only a few times. The chain uses TRBV11-2 and TRBJ2-7; D is unclear. Deletions cut 3 bases from V and 7 bases from J, with 19 bases between. Germline V CDR1 and CDR2: SGHAT, FQNNGV. The CDR3 contains 15 residues. The chain's CDR3 is CASSFGLVRGYEQYF. CDR3 nucleotides: TGTGCCAGCAGCTTCGGCTTGGTCAGAGGATATGAGCAGTACTTC.

In its sample, this clonotype was seen many times. V and J are TRBV7-2 and TRBJ2-3, with D unclear. The CDR3 loop spans 15 amino acids. V was trimmed by 3 bases and J by 3 bases, leaving 13 bases between them. CDR1 and CDR2 (germline): SGHTA, FQGNSA. The CDR3 coding sequence is TGTGCCAGCAGCTTGGGGTCCCGAGAGACAGATACGCAGTATTTT. This sequence encodes CASSLGSRETDTQYF.

This clonotype was seen many times. This rearrangement joins TRBV27 to TRBJ2-2, with 10 bases that match TRBD2. Germline values: CDR1 MNHEY, CDR2 SMNVEV (reference sequence). Trimming removed 8 bases from V and 4 bases from J; junction bases left unmatched: 19. The CDR3 is 19 amino acids. The CDR3 sequence is CASDILLAGALPFTGELFF. In nucleotides, the CDR3 is TGTGCCAGCGATATACTTCTAGCGGGAGCGCTCCCGTTCACCGGGGAGCTGTTTTTT.